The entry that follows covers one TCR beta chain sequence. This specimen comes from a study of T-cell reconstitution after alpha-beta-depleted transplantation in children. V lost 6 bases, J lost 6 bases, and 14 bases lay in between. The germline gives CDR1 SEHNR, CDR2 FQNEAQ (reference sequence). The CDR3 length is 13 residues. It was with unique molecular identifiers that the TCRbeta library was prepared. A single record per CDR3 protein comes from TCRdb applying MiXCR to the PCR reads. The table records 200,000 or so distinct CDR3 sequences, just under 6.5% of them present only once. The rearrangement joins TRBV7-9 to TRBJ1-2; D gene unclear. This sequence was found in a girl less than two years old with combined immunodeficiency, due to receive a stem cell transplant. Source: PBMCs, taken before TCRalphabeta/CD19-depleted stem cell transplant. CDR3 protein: CASSSSRTDGYTF. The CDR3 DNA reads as TGTGCCAGCAGTTCTTCCCGGACGGATGGCTACACCTTC.